Listed below are T cell receptor beta chains from one sample, sequenced in a study of cytomegalovirus exposure and HLA in healthy donors. The repertoire was sequenced with immunoSEQ multiplex PCR; TCRdb's copy has only in-frame clones and lacks some. Found here are over 150,000 clones, 65% to 80% of them singletons; the top ten hold 2.5% to 3%. Material for sequencing was PBMCs. The receptors were gathered from a woman aged 50 to 60 in good health and CMV-seropositive. CDR3s include the opening cysteine and the closing phenylalanine or tryptophan. The D gene is left open where the match is weak. The size of a clone is reported for some rows only, either as once, few or many, or as a class for expanded clones.

J gene | CDR3 length | V gene | clone size | D gene | CDR3 DNA | CDR3 protein
TRBJ2-3 | 16 | TRBV5-1 | few | TRBD2 | TGCGCCAGCAGCTTGGCACTAGCGGGGTCCACAGATACGCAGTATTTT | CASSLALAGSTDTQYF
TRBJ1-5 | 15 | TRBV5-6 | few | . | TGTGCCAGCAGCTTGGCCGGGGTGTCGGGTCAGCCCCAGCATTTT | CASSLAGVSGQPQHF
TRBJ2-3 | 15 | TRBV19 | few | TRBD2 | TGTGCCAGTAGTATCTGGCGGGGGGGCCGGGATACGCAGTATTTT | CASSIWRGGRDTQYF
TRBJ1-2 | 18 | TRBV27 | . | . | TGTGCCAGCAGTTCCTCTCGGGCCAGGGCCGGGCAGTTATATGGCTACACCTTC | CASSSSRARAGQLYGYTF
TRBJ1-2 | 13 | TRBV7-9 | . | . | TGTGCCAGCAGCATCCTAGGGGCCTATGGCTACACCTTC | CASSILGAYGYTF
TRBJ2-7 | 14 | TRBV28 | . | . | TGTGCCAGCCGACTGACTATCCTCTCCTACGAGCAGTACTTC | CASRLTILSYEQYF
TRBJ1-4 | 15 | TRBV5-1 | once | . | TGCGCCAGCAGCGGGGGGGACGGTCAGAATGAAAAACTGTTTTTT | CASSGGDGQNEKLFF
TRBJ1-5 | 15 | TRBV5-1 | few | . | TGCGCCAGCAGCTTGGATGGGCACGCAAATCAGCCCCAGCATTTT | CASSLDGHANQPQHF
TRBJ1-1 | 14 | TRBV10-3 | once | TRBD1 | TGTGCCGTTCGGGACAGAACCTCGAACACTGAAGCTTTCTTT | CAVRDRTSNTEAFF
TRBJ1-6 | 17 | TRBV5-5 | . | . | TGTGCCAGCAGCTCTTCCGGAAATCGGAGAGTAAGTTCACCCCTCCACTTT | CASSSSGNRRVSSPLHF
TRBJ2-6 | 18 | TRBV2 | few | TRBD2 | TGTGCCAGCAGTGAGATTAGCGGGGCCCTGGATGGGGCCAACGTCCTGACTTTC | CASSEISGALDGANVLTF
TRBJ1-1 | 13 | TRBV6-1 | once | . | TGTGCCAGCAGTTCCAGGGTCCCCACTGAAGCTTTCTTT | CASSSRVPTEAFF
TRBJ1-1 | 13 | TRBV10-1 | medium-sized | . | TGCGCCAGCAGTGTAGGCAGGGAAACTGAAGCTTTCTTT | CASSVGRETEAFF
TRBJ1-5 | 15 | TRBV5-6 | . | TRBD1 | TGTGCCAGCAGCTTCCGGGACAGTCAAAATCAGCCCCAGCATTTT | CASSFRDSQNQPQHF
TRBJ2-7 | 11 | TRBV6-5 | . | TRBD1 | TGTGCCAGCAGTACAGGGGTCGAGCAGTACTTC | CASSTGVEQYF
TRBJ1-3 | 14 | TRBV7-9 | . | TRBD1 | TGTGCCAGCAGCCAGGAGACAGGGCAAAACACCATATATTTT | CASSQETGQNTIYF
TRBJ1-5 | 16 | TRBV6-1 | . | TRBD1 | TGTGCCAGCAGTGTCCTCTCGACCGGACAGGGTAGACCCCAGCATTTT | CASSVLSTGQGRPQHF
TRBJ1-1 | 16 | TRBV5-1 | . | TRBD1 | TGCGCCAGCAGCCCCGGACAGGGGGGAATGAACACTGAAGCTTTCTTT | CASSPGQGGMNTEAFF
TRBJ2-7 | 15 | TRBV6-1 | . | . | TGTGCCAGCAGTGAAGCGGGCGGGGGCTACTACGAGCAGTACTTC | CASSEAGGGYYEQYF
TRBJ2-7 | 15 | TRBV5-1 | . | . | TGCGCCAGCAGCTTGTTGGACTCCAACTCCTACGAGCAGTACTTC | CASSLLDSNSYEQYF
TRBJ1-2 | 13 | TRBV6-5 | once | . | TGTGCCAGCAGGAATACAGGGAACTATGGCTACACCTTC | CASRNTGNYGYTF
TRBJ2-7 | 15 | TRBV4-1 | . | . | TGCGCCAGCAGCCACCCCCGGCAGGGGCCCTACGAGCAGTACTTC | CASSHPRQGPYEQYF
TRBJ2-3 | 14 | TRBV7-6 | . | . | TGTGCCAGCAGCTTTATCCCCAGCACAGATACGCAGTATTTT | CASSFIPSTDTQYF
TRBJ2-3 | 14 | TRBV5-1 | . | TRBD2 | TGCGTCAGCAGCTTGGATAGCGGGGCAGATACGCAGTATTTT | CVSSLDSGADTQYF
TRBJ2-2 | 19 | TRBV10-3 | . | . | TGTGCCATCAGCGCGACATTGGCGGTAGTGGGGGGGCTCACCGGGGAGCTGTTTTTT | CAISATLAVVGGLTGELFF
TRBJ1-1 | 13 | TRBV5-1 | . | . | TGCGCCAGCAGCTTTATAGGGGAAACTGAAGCTTTCTTT | CASSFIGETEAFF
TRBJ2-7 | 15 | TRBV9 | few | TRBD1 | TGTGCCAGCAGCCCCCGACAGGGATTCGTCCACGAGCAGTACTTC | CASSPRQGFVHEQYF
TRBJ2-1 | 16 | TRBV5-1 | once | . | TGCGCCAGCAGCAGTGCTCAGGGATCCTCCTACAATGAGCAGTTCTTC | CASSSAQGSSYNEQFF
TRBJ2-5 | 13 | TRBV30 | . | . | TGTGCCTGGAGTGTATCTAGTAAAGAGACCCAGTACTTC | CAWSVSSKETQYF
TRBJ2-2 | 14 | TRBV4-1 | . | TRBD1 | TGCGCCAGCAGCCTGCAGGGGGTGGCCGGGGAGCTGTTTTTT | CASSLQGVAGELFF
TRBJ1-2 | 15 | TRBV27 | . | TRBD1 | TGTGCCAGCAGTTTCGGGGGACAGGGGCGTGGTGGCTACACCTTC | CASSFGGQGRGGYTF
TRBJ2-3 | 16 | TRBV19 | . | TRBD2 | TGTGCCAGTAGTACCTGGACTAGCGGCAGCACAGATACGCAGTATTTT | CASSTWTSGSTDTQYF